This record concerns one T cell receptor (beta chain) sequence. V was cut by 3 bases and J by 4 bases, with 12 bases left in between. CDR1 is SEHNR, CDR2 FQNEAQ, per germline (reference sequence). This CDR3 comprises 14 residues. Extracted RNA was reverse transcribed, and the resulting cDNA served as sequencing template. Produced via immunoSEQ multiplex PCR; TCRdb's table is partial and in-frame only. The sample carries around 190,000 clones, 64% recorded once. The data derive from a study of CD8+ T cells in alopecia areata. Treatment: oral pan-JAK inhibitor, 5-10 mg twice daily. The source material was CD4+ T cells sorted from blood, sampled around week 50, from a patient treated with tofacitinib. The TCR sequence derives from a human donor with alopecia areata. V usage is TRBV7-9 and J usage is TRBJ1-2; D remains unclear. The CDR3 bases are TGTGCCAGCAGCTTCGCGAGTAGTAGCTATGGCTACACCTTC. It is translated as CASSFASSSYGYTF.